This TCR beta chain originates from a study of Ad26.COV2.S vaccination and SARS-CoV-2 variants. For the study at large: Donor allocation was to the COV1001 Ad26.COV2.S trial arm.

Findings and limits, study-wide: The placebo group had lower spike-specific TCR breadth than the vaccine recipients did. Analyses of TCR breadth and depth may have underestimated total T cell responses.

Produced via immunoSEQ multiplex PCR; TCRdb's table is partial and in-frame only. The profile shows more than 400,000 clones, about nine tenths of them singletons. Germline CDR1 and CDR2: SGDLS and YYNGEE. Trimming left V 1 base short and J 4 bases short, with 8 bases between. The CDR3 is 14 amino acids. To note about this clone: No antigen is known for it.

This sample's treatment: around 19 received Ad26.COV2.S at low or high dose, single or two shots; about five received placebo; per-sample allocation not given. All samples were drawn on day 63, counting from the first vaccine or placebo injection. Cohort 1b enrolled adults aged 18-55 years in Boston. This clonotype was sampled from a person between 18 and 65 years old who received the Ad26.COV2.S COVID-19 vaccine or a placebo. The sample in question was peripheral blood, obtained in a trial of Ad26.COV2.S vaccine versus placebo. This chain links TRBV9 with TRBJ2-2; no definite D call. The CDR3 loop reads CASSVRSSTGELFF. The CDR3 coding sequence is TGTGCCAGCAGCGTAAGGTCGAGCACCGGGGAGCTGTTTTTT. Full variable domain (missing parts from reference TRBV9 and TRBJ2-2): DSGVTQTPKHLITATGQRVTLRCSPRSGDLSVYWYQQSLDQGLQFLIQYYNGEERAKGNILERFSAQQFPDLHSELNLSSLELGDSALYFCASSVRSSTGELFFGEGSRLTVL.